This T cell receptor (beta chain) derives from a study of T cells in Graves' hyperthyroidism and ophthalmopathy. As for this clonotype: The antigen remains unidentified. A much larger clone is a single base away; this may be a read error.

Study conclusions and caveats: Peripheral blood also featured most of the thyroid clonotypes expanded above 0.001.

The CDR3 has 13 amino acids. Germline V gene lookup returns CDR1 LNHNV and CDR2 YYDKDF (reference sequence). Amplified TCR beta CDR3 regions came from RNA transcripts. During a first-round RT-PCR of the TCR CDR3, the HTBI primer set was used. TCRdb itself ran the multiplex PCR reads through MiXCR, one entry per CDR3 protein. The table includes over 90,000 distinct CDR3 sequences, roughly 47% detected once. The clonotype was recovered from a man in his forties with Graves' hyperthyroidism. The chain is built from TRBV15 and TRBJ2-6, with D possibly TRBD1 on 5 matching bases. Sequenced: blood. The DNA for the CDR3 is TGTGCCAGCGGTTCCTCTGGGGCCAACGTCCTGGCTTTC. This gives the protein CASGSSGANVLAF.